These 27 T cell receptor beta chains came from one sample sequenced in a study of blood T cell repertoires in COVID-19. Profiled with immunoSEQ multiplex PCR; TCRdb holds only in-frame clones, not every one. The table shows about 120,000 clones, with roughly 83% occurring only once. Sequenced sample: peripheral blood. The receptors were sampled from a woman aged 80 or over with acute or convalescent COVID-19.

J is TRBJ1-4 and V is TRBV5-5; TRBD1 might be the D (5 bases). The germline CDR1 and CDR2 sequences are SGHKS and YYEKEE (reference sequence). CDR3 size: 14 residues. V lost 4 bases and J 7 bases, leaving 14 bases between the germline ends. The CDR3, as DNA: TGTGCCAGCAGCGCCGACAGTCGGGTTGAAAAACTGTTTTTT. The encoded protein is CASSADSRVEKLFF.

The genes are TRBV19 and TRBJ1-2, with D tentatively TRBD1 (6 bases). In germline, CDR1 is LNHDA, CDR2 SQIVND (reference sequence). This CDR3 region has 16 residues. The V end was cut by 1 base, the J end by 4 bases, with 16 bases between. CDR3 sequence reads: CASSIGQGTPIYGYTF. Written as DNA, the CDR3 is TGTGCCAGTAGTATAGGGCAGGGGACACCGATCTATGGCTACACCTTC.

V and J are TRBV10-3 and TRBJ2-3; perhaps TRBD2 as D (6 bases). The CDR3 runs to 15 residues. Trimming removed 4 bases at V and 0 bases at J, with 11 bases between. Germline V CDR1 and CDR2: ENHRY, SYGVKD. The chain's CDR3 is CAISGLALSTDTQYF. DNA of the CDR3: TGTGCCATCAGTGGGCTAGCGCTAAGCACAGATACGCAGTATTTT.

The chain links TRBV24-1 to TRBJ2-1, with 8 bases identical to TRBD1. Losses at the gene ends were 4 bases for V and 5 bases for J; bases not matched to a gene: 6. The V gene's germline CDR1 is KGHDR and CDR2 SFDVKD. CDR3 length equals 15 residues. Written as DNA, the CDR3 is TGTGCCACCAGTGACCAGACAGGGGCACACAATGAGCAGTTCTTC. As protein: CATSDQTGAHNEQFF.

This clone was seen only a few times. The chain couples TRBV7-3 to TRBJ2-2; D is unclear. The CDR3 is 14 residues long. Trimming removed 2 bases at V and 0 bases at J, with 4 bases between. CDR1 is SGHTA, CDR2 FQGTGA, per germline. CDR3 region: CASSLSSNTGELFF. Here the CDR3 DNA reads TGTGCCAGCAGCTTATCCTCGAACACCGGGGAGCTGTTTTTT.

This chain connects TRBV9 to TRBJ1-3; maybe TRBD1 (5 bases). Germline assignment: CDR1 SGDLS and CDR2 YYNGEE. Trimming took 4 bases from V and 5 from J, leaving 19 bases between them. This CDR3 comprises 16 residues. The CDR3 nucleotides are TGTGCCAGCAGCCCGATGTCGAGCAGGGATAGAAACACCATATATTTT. Translation: CASSPMSSRDRNTIYF.

This clone was seen a single time. V is TRBV7-2 and J is TRBJ1-3; 9 bases agree with TRBD1. Losses at the gene ends were 3 bases for V and 11 bases for J; bases not matched to a gene: 5. Germline V gene lookup returns CDR1 SGHTA and CDR2 FQGNSA. The CDR3 sequence is 13 residues long. The CDR3 sequence is CASSLGQGVPIYF. The CDR3 coding sequence is TGTGCCAGCAGCTTGGGACAGGGAGTACCCATATATTTT.

The CDR3 spells CASSQSGMGNIQYF. The DNA of the CDR3 is TGTGCCAGCAGCCAATCAGGCATGGGAAACATTCAGTACTTC. The V gene is TRBV3-1 (or the pseudogene TRBV3-2), the J gene TRBJ2-4; D call uncertain. Germline CDR1 is LGHDT and CDR2 is YNNKEL (reference sequence). V dropped 2 bases and J dropped 6 bases, with 11 bases sitting between them. This CDR3 comprises 14 residues.

In this sample, this clone turned up a few times. The rearrangement uses TRBV5-4 and TRBJ1-4; no firm D call. V was shortened by 1 base and J by 5 bases, with 6 bases between the two germline ends. Germline values: CDR1 SGHNT, CDR2 YYREEE (reference sequence). CDR3 length: 13 residues. In DNA, the CDR3 is TGTGCCAGCAGCTTGTCTGCGAATGAAAAACTGTTTTTT. This encodes CASSLSANEKLFF.

This chain joins TRBV23-1 and TRBJ2-3, with 12 positions matching TRBD2. TRBV23-1 is placed among ORFs of uncertain function. V gave up 4 bases and J gave up 6 bases; unmatched junction bases: 14. The CDR3 loop spans 18 amino acids. CDR3 nucleotides: TGCGCCAGCAGTCCCTGGACTAGCGGGGATACCCGAGGGGATACGCAGTATTTT. Translated, it gives CASSPWTSGDTRGDTQYF.

The chain joins TRBV28 to TRBJ1-6, with 9 bases fitting TRBD1. Germline V lookup: CDR1 MDHEN, CDR2 SYDVKM. The CDR3 is 15 residues long. J was trimmed by 9 bases and V by 3 bases; bases with no gene match: 6. Written as DNA, the CDR3 is TGTGCCAGCAGTTTGGGGGGACAGGGAAGTTCACCCCTCCACTTT. This translates into CASSLGGQGSSPLHF. Together with reference TRBV28 and TRBJ1-6, the CDR3 gives the full variable domain: DVKVTQSSRYLVKRTGEKVFLECVQDMDHENMFWYRQDPGLGLRLIYFSYDVKMKEKGDIPEGYSVSREKKERFSLILESASTNQTSMYLCASSLGGQGSSPLHFGNGTRLTVT.

This rearrangement joins TRBV18 to TRBJ2-1; D possibly corresponds to TRBD2 (6 bases). The V end lost 0 bases, the J end lost 7 bases, and 19 bases lay between the germline ends. Germline-derived CDR1 and CDR2 are KGHSH and LQKENI. This CDR3 is 17 amino acids long. For the CDR3, the DNA is TGTGCCAGCTCACCACCGTCGGGGGATAGAAAAGAAAATGAGCAGTTCTTC. Protein sequence: CASSPPSGDRKENEQFF.

V is TRBV6-5 and J is TRBJ1-3; possible D gene TRBD1, 6 bases. The CDR3 consists of 14 residues. With 7 bases removed from V and 0 bases from J, the gap between germline ends came to 10 bases. From germline, CDR1 is MNHEY and CDR2 SVGAGI. The CDR3 DNA reads TGTGCCAGCACCAAGGACAGCTCTGGAAACACCATATATTTT. It translates to CASTKDSSGNTIYF.

This chain uses TRBV5-1 with TRBJ1-1, with D possibly matching TRBD1 (6 bases). The germline V gene encodes CDR1 SGHRS and CDR2 YFSETQ. This CDR3 is built from 13 residues. The V end lost 4 bases, the J end lost 5 bases, and 12 bases lay between the germline ends. DNA for the CDR3: TGCGCCAGCAGCACCACAGGGCAGACTGAAGCTTTCTTT. Translation gives CASSTTGQTEAFF.

This sequence joins TRBV30 and TRBJ1-4; 9 bases agree with TRBD1. CDR1 GTSNPN and CDR2 SVGIG come from the germline V gene (reference sequence). Trimming took 5 bases from V and 5 from J; bases not matched to a gene: 3. The CDR3 contains 13 residues. CDR3 sequence: CAWADRGNEKLFF. For the CDR3, the DNA is TGTGCCTGGGCAGACAGGGGGAATGAAAAACTGTTTTTT.

The chain employs TRBV4-1 and TRBJ1-2; no reliable D call. This CDR3 region has 12 residues. CDR1 and CDR2 from the germline V gene are MGHRA and YSYEKL. Trimming removed 1 base from V and 5 bases from J, with 5 bases in between. The CDR3, as DNA: TGCGCCAGCAGCCAAGGGCTTTATGGCTACACCTTC. Translation: CASSQGLYGYTF.

For this clone: This same CDR3 is encoded by further DNA sequences in the sample. The rearrangement uses TRBV2 and TRBJ2-3; 10 positions agree with TRBD2. Germline V gene lookup returns CDR1 SNHLY and CDR2 FYNNEI. V trimming: 4 bases; J trimming: 0 bases; junction bases outside the gene matches: 1. This CDR3 contains 15 residues. The CDR3 loop reads CASSGTSGSTDTQYF. CDR3 DNA: TGTGCCAGCAGTGGGACTAGCGGAAGCACAGATACGCAGTATTTT.

V gene TRBV7-2 combines with J gene TRBJ1-1; D unclear. Germline V CDR1 and CDR2: SGHTA, FQGNSA. Trimming took 4 bases from V and 0 from J, leaving 9 bases between them. The CDR3 extends over 14 amino acids. CDR3 sequence (DNA): TGTGCCAGCAGCTCCGGGGTCCTGAACACTGAAGCTTTCTTT. Protein product: CASSSGVLNTEAFF.

The chain links TRBV2 to TRBJ1-1; D remains ambiguous. The V gene's germline CDR1 is SNHLY and CDR2 FYNNEI. V was pared by 1 base and J by 1 base, with 4 bases between. The CDR3 spans 13 residues. DNA for the CDR3: TGTGCCAGCAGTGAAGAACAGAACACTGAAGCTTTCTTT. It codes for CASSEEQNTEAFF.

V usage is TRBV30 and J usage is TRBJ2-7; D might be TRBD2 (5 bases). The germline V and J ends were trimmed by 4 bases and 0 bases, with 10 bases remaining between them. The CDR3 has 13 residues. CDR1 and CDR2 (germline): GTSNPN, SVGIG (reference sequence). DNA for the CDR3: TGTGCCTGGACAGGACTGAGCTCCTACGAGCAGTACTTC. It is translated as CAWTGLSSYEQYF. The variable domain in full, with the rest retrieved from reference TRBV30 and TRBJ2-7, is SQTIHQWPATLVQPVGSPLSLECTVEGTSNPNLYWYRQAAGRGLQLLFYSVGIGQISSEVPQNLSASRPQDRQFILSSKKLLLSDSGFYLCAWTGLSSYEQYFGPGTRLTVT.

The chain carries TRBV11-3 and TRBJ2-1, with TRBD1 matching 7 bases. The J segment lost 3 bases and the V segment lost 4 bases, leaving 6 bases of the junction unmatched. Germline loops: CDR1 SGHNT, CDR2 YENEEA. The CDR3 spans 15 residues. The CDR3 reads CASSSRQGSYNEQFF. The CDR3 DNA reads as TGTGCCAGCAGCTCACGACAGGGTAGCTACAATGAGCAGTTCTTC.

The J gene is TRBJ2-3, the V gene TRBV5-1; 7 positions match TRBD2. In germline, CDR1 is SGHRS, CDR2 YFSETQ. This CDR3 is built from 17 residues. V lost 3 bases, J lost 0 bases, and 10 bases stayed unmatched. CDR3 amino acids: CASSSLRGTTSTDTQYF. The CDR3 DNA sequence: TGCGCCAGCAGCTCCCTCCGAGGGACTACAAGCACAGATACGCAGTATTTT.

The chain joins TRBV5-4 to TRBJ2-5, with 8 bases that match TRBD2. This CDR3 has 14 amino acids. Germline V gene lookup returns CDR1 SGHNT and CDR2 YYREEE (reference sequence). V dropped 5 bases and J dropped 4; count of bases not matched to a gene: 7. The CDR3 loop reads CASSRIAGRETQYF. CDR3 sequence (DNA): TGTGCCAGCAGTCGAATAGCGGGACGAGAGACCCAGTACTTC.

The V gene is TRBV7-8, the J gene TRBJ1-3; tentatively, D is TRBD1 (5 bases). The CDR3 loop spans 14 amino acids. The V end was cut by 5 bases, the J end by 1 base, with 9 bases between. Germline loops: CDR1 SGHVS, CDR2 FQNEAQ. The CDR3 loop reads CASSPDSSGNTIYF. The CDR3 bases are TGTGCCAGCAGCCCAGACAGTTCTGGAAACACCATATATTTT.

This clone was recorded once. The chain has TRBV6-2 or TRBV6-3 and TRBJ2-5; D is possibly TRBD2 (6 bases). Trimming pared 4 bases from V and 3 bases from J, leaving 15 bases between. The CDR3 contains 15 residues. Germline V gene data show CDR1 as MNHEY and CDR2 as SVGEGT. CDR3: CASSFRGLLKETQYF. The CDR3 bases are TGTGCCAGCAGTTTCCGGGGACTGCTAAAAGAGACCCAGTACTTC.

This chain connects TRBV4-3 to TRBJ2-7, with TRBD2 as a possible D gene (7 bases). CDR1 LGHNA and CDR2 YSLEER come from the germline V gene. Deletions cut 2 bases from V and 5 bases from J, with 16 bases between. The CDR3 runs 15 residues. The CDR3 protein is CASSQLGGERDEQYF. In DNA, the CDR3 is TGCGCCAGCAGCCAACTAGGGGGGGAGAGGGACGAGCAGTACTTC.

The J gene is TRBJ2-6, the V gene TRBV18, with 7 bases that match TRBD1. CDR1 KGHSH and CDR2 LQKENI come from the germline V gene. V lost 3 bases to trimming and J lost 2 bases; unmatched junction nucleotides: 7. The CDR3 has 17 amino acids. In DNA, the CDR3 is TGTGCCAGCTCACCTTCCACAGGGGATGCTGGGGCCAACGTCCTGACTTTC. It yields the protein CASSPSTGDAGANVLTF.